This T cell receptor beta chain appears in the sequencing data of a study of T-cell reconstitution after alpha-beta-depleted transplantation in children. Findings and caveats of the study: Surviving recipient T cells and thymic progenitors underlay high day-60 TCRbeta diversity in some patients. Several hundred expanded graft clones reportedly supplied alpha-beta T cells about two months after transplant. T-cell numbers and diversity one year post-transplant derived largely from freshly generated T cells.

V was clipped by 1 base and J by 1 base, with 12 bases between them. The CDR3 loop spans 16 amino acids. Germline V gene sequence: CDR1 SGHTA, CDR2 FQGTGA. For TCRbeta, the library was prepared with unique molecular identifiers. A single record per CDR3 protein comes from TCRdb applying MiXCR to the PCR reads. The sample shows a few hundred thousand distinct CDR3 sequences, 9.5% to 13% of them seen only once. In its sample, this clonotype was seen a few times. Its antigen is as yet unknown. The TCR comes from a boy in the first two years of life with acute myeloid leukemia, due to receive a stem cell transplant. This specimen was PBMCs, taken before TCRalphabeta/CD19-depleted stem cell transplant. The J gene is TRBJ2-3, the V gene TRBV7-3, with TRBD2 as a possible D gene (6 bases). This CDR3 reads CASSLNLGEGTDTQYF. The CDR3 bases are TGTGCCAGCAGCTTAAATCTCGGGGAGGGCACAGATACGCAGTATTTT.